This T cell receptor (beta chain) appears in the sequencing data of a study of cytomegalovirus exposure and HLA in healthy donors (TCRdb year 2017). At the level of the whole study: A later analysis indicated that the 130 or so validation repertoires were generated on the platform also employed for the 720 or so repertoires of the first cohort. The study aimed to test whether cataloging public T cell receptors could reveal signatures of past pathogen exposure. Besides the first cohort of around 670 subjects, a separate validation cohort made up of roughly 120 different subjects was used. The study combined high-throughput TCR immunosequencing, statistical association of individual TCRs with disease status, and machine learning to predict cytomegalovirus infection status.

Separate from the approximately 670-subject first cohort, the validation cohort of 95 to 150 subjects was the group to which the donors belonged. V is shortened by 2 bases, J by 4 bases, and the region joining them spans 9 bases. Based on the germline V gene, the CDR1 and CDR2 sequences are SGHAT and FQNNGV. The CDR3 has 14 amino acids, counting the end cysteine and phenylalanine. The retained sequence is limited to the CDR3, 42 bases, with the frame set at the first base. This clone was observed a single time. Its specific antigen is unknown. No much larger clone is present one base from it, and per-base qualities are unavailable. Library generation was performed with the immunoSEQ multiplex PCR assay. Per the source publication's procedure: To diagnose cytomegalovirus status from the catalog of TCR beta chain sequences, a statistical classification framework was built. This immuneACCESS table, as held by TCRdb, lists in-frame sequences with V and J called but not all clones. Of the missing ones, under half trace to an unresolved V gene in checked studies; the others have no known cause. The DNA gave D and trimming, while V, J and clone size come from that table. The sample yields some 240,000 clones; around nine tenths were counted once. The ten largest clones add up to approximately 2% of the sample.

Overall study outcomes, separate from this receptor: A later analysis found that TCRs clustered in the first cohort also tended to co-occur in the 95 to 150 validation repertoires, with more than 90% of cluster scores above 0. A total of 150 or so TCR beta chains were listed by the study as associated with cytomegalovirus. Most TCR sequences were observed very rarely across donors, whereas some public TCRs were present in many individuals. It was suggested by the authors that the approach could potentially be generalized to other disease states and immunological phenotypes. The validation cohort had no HLA typing available for a later analysis, so co-occurrence within that cohort was assessed over all 120 or so repertoires. Three of the identified cytomegalovirus-associated TCR beta chains were confirmed in vitro to be specific for cytomegalovirus antigens. In both the original and validation cohorts, the classifier was reported to diagnose cytomegalovirus status with high specificity and sensitivity.

In this chain, TRBV11-2 is recombined with TRBJ2-1; TRBD2 could be the D gene, as 5 bases match. The source of this sequence is a woman aged 18-30 years in good health and CMV-seropositive. What was sequenced was PBMCs. The DNA reads TGTGCCAGCAGCTTAACTAGAGCATACAATGAGCAGTTCTTC. The encoded protein is CASSLTRAYNEQFF.